This is a list of T cell receptor beta chains from one sample in a study of T cell changes during pregnancy in multiple sclerosis. The assay was immunoSEQ multiplex PCR, and TCRdb's table has in-frame clones only and misses some. The table lists fewer than 40,000 clones, 75% to 95% of them singletons. Source: CD8+ T cells from peripheral blood mononuclear cells, taken after pregnancy. These receptors were obtained from a female donor with multiple sclerosis, enrolled in a pregnancy study. CDR3s include the opening cysteine and the closing phenylalanine or tryptophan.

v_gene: TRBV4-1; j_gene: TRBJ2-2; CDR3aa: CASSHPSTGLVRSGELFF
v_gene: TRBV7-9; j_gene: TRBJ1-1; CDR3aa: CASSLTPEAFF
v_gene: TRBV7-8; j_gene: TRBJ1-5; CDR3aa: CASSSQGRVSNQPQHF
v_gene: TRBV11-2; j_gene: TRBJ1-4; CDR3aa: CASSLGVRPGREKLFF
v_gene: TRBV18; j_gene: TRBJ1-3; CDR3aa: CASSSDALGPGNTIYF
v_gene: TRBV11-2; j_gene: TRBJ2-1; CDR3aa: CASSLSTGSSYNEQFF
v_gene: TRBV7-5; j_gene: TRBJ2-7; CDR3aa: CVRSSPPPSGIGYEQYF
v_gene: TRBV9; j_gene: TRBJ2-7; CDR3aa: CASSVEGLAGEEQYF
v_gene: TRBV27; j_gene: TRBJ1-4; CDR3aa: CASMPLDQGTTNEKLFF
v_gene: TRBV7-9; j_gene: TRBJ2-1; CDR3aa: CASSLGGGSNEQFF
v_gene: TRBV9; j_gene: TRBJ1-1; CDR3aa: CASSGRSGDGTYTEAFF
v_gene: TRBV13; j_gene: TRBJ1-5; CDR3aa: CASSQGGPWRDSSNQPQHF
v_gene: TRBV19; j_gene: TRBJ1-1; CDR3aa: CASRLHGVRTTEAFF
v_gene: TRBV4-1; j_gene: TRBJ1-1; CDR3aa: CASSQDQGRAFF
v_gene: TRBV19; j_gene: TRBJ1-2; CDR3aa: CASSLRDTYSANYGYTF
v_gene: TRBV10-1; j_gene: TRBJ2-5; CDR3aa: CASSSSSGDETQYF
v_gene: TRBV9; j_gene: TRBJ1-3; CDR3aa: CASSGSLGNTIYF
v_gene: TRBV6-6; j_gene: TRBJ1-1; CDR3aa: CASSYGSRGVF
v_gene: TRBV9; j_gene: TRBJ1-2; CDR3aa: CASSVSRTGSMNGYTF
v_gene: TRBV30; j_gene: TRBJ1-4; CDR3aa: CAWSPSGSTNEKLFF
v_gene: TRBV7-6; j_gene: TRBJ2-7; CDR3aa: CASSLSLDGDEQYF
v_gene: TRBV30; j_gene: TRBJ2-1; CDR3aa: CAWSVASHNEQFF
v_gene: TRBV4-1; j_gene: TRBJ2-7; CDR3aa: CASSQALEVEEQYF
v_gene: TRBV5-1; j_gene: TRBJ2-2; CDR3aa: CASSETRGSPTGELFF
v_gene: TRBV27; j_gene: TRBJ2-3; CDR3aa: CASSSSYTGTGASDTQYF
v_gene: TRBV7-9; j_gene: TRBJ2-7; CDR3aa: CASSSNRQGSYEQYF
v_gene: TRBV7-9; j_gene: TRBJ1-1; CDR3aa: CASSGPGQGSAFF
v_gene: TRBV9; j_gene: TRBJ2-5; CDR3aa: CASSADGKTQYF
v_gene: TRBV14; j_gene: TRBJ2-7; CDR3aa: CASSGETSGHSYEQYF
v_gene: TRBV6-1; j_gene: TRBJ1-1; CDR3aa: CASSVRFMNTEAFF
v_gene: TRBV7-2; j_gene: TRBJ2-3; CDR3aa: CASSLKGLAGGTDTQYF
v_gene: TRBV28; j_gene: TRBJ2-7; CDR3aa: CASSLLTTGPYEQYF
v_gene: TRBV16; j_gene: TRBJ2-2; CDR3aa: CASQGSLGTGELFF
v_gene: TRBV27; j_gene: TRBJ1-6; CDR3aa: CARPPGDRASPLHF
v_gene: TRBV4-2; j_gene: TRBJ2-1; CDR3aa: CASSQLAGGPYNEQFF
v_gene: TRBV7-9; j_gene: TRBJ2-1; CDR3aa: CASSSRQAGGYHEQFF
v_gene: TRBV9; j_gene: TRBJ2-3; CDR3aa: CASSESGSGTQYF
v_gene: TRBV29-1; j_gene: TRBJ2-5; CDR3aa: CSVPLAGLETQYF
v_gene: TRBV5-1; j_gene: TRBJ1-1; CDR3aa: CASTVRGGNRKTEAFF
v_gene: TRBV27; j_gene: TRBJ2-1; CDR3aa: CASSLPGTSRNEQFF
v_gene: TRBV5-1; j_gene: TRBJ2-2; CDR3aa: CASTLNTGELFF
v_gene: TRBV27; j_gene: TRBJ2-7; CDR3aa: CASSLYNSYEQYF
v_gene: TRBV7-9; j_gene: TRBJ2-5; CDR3aa: CASSPSSASTETQYF
v_gene: TRBV9; j_gene: TRBJ2-3; CDR3aa: CASSVGGGGISIDTQYF
v_gene: TRBV14; j_gene: TRBJ2-7; CDR3aa: CASSQVQGAGEQYF
v_gene: TRBV28; j_gene: TRBJ2-7; CDR3aa: CASREPGQPPYEQYF
v_gene: TRBV9; j_gene: TRBJ2-5; CDR3aa: CASSASSGGVGETQYF
v_gene: TRBV19; j_gene: TRBJ2-1; CDR3aa: CASSAAGASYNEQFF
v_gene: TRBV21-1; j_gene: TRBJ1-1; CDR3aa: CASSKGEGDRGIGDTEAFF
v_gene: TRBV4-1; j_gene: TRBJ1-6; CDR3aa: CASSQVWDRGISPLHF
v_gene: TRBV9; j_gene: TRBJ2-4; CDR3aa: CASSGYSGLAKNIQYF
v_gene: TRBV7-9; j_gene: TRBJ2-6; CDR3aa: CASSLVPAGANVLTF